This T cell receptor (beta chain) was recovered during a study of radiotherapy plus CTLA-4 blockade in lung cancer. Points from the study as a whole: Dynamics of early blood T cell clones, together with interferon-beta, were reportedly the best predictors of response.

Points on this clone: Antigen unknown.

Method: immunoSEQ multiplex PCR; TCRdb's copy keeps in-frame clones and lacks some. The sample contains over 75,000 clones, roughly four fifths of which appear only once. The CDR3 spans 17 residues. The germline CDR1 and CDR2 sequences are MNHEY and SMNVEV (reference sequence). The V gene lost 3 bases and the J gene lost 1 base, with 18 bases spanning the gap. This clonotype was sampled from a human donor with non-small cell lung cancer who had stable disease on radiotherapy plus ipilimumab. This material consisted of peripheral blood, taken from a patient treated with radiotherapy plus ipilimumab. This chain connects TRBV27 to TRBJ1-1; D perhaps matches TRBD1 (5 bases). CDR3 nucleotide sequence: TGTGCCAGCAGTTTCCTGGGTGCGTCTGGGGCGAACACTGAAGCTTTCTTT. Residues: CASSFLGASGANTEAFF.